These 23 T cell receptor beta chains originate from one sample sequenced in a study of blood T cell repertoires in COVID-19. The repertoire was sequenced with immunoSEQ multiplex PCR; TCRdb's copy has only in-frame clones and lacks some. Of over 150,000 clones listed, 70% to 90% are singletons. The sequencing sample was made of peripheral blood. The source of these receptors is a man between 45 and 60 years old with COVID-19, enrolled during active disease.

The V gene is TRBV9, the J gene TRBJ2-3; TRBD1 agrees at 10 bases. This CDR3 spans 20 amino acids. Germline V gives CDR1 SGDLS, CDR2 YYNGEE. Unmatched junction bases numbered 13, after V lost 0 bases and J lost 0 bases. CDR3 nucleotide sequence: TGTGCCAGCAGCGTAGCGTCCGGGACAGGGGCTCCTACAAGCACAGATACGCAGTATTTT. It yields the protein CASSVASGTGAPTSTDTQYF.

This clone showed up just a few times. The chain links TRBV5-8 to TRBJ2-2; a weak D match, TRBD1 (5 bases). Germline V gene lookup returns CDR1 SGHTS and CDR2 YDEGEE. This CDR3 region has 14 residues. Trimming shortened V by 0 bases and J by 10 bases, and 13 bases separated the two germline ends. The CDR3 DNA is TGTGCCAGCAGCTTGGATAGGGGCCCCGTGGAGCTGTTTTTT. The encoded protein is CASSLDRGPVELFF.

This clone was seen a handful of times. V is TRBV7-3 and J is TRBJ2-7; 7 nucleotides align to TRBD1. After removal of 1 base from V and 5 bases from J, the junction contained 5 bases not matched to a gene. CDR3 length: 14 residues. CDR1 and CDR2 from the germline V gene are SGHTA and FQGTGA. CDR3 protein: CASSLNPGTDEQYF. CDR3 bases: TGTGCCAGCAGCTTAAATCCCGGGACAGACGAGCAGTACTTC.

The V gene is TRBV6-2 or TRBV6-3, the J gene TRBJ1-4; 8 bases line up with TRBD1. The CDR3 spans 13 residues. CDR1 is MNHEY and CDR2 is SVGEGT in the germline V gene. V gave up 4 bases and J gave up 10 bases; unmatched junction bases: 5. The CDR3 region has the DNA TGTGCCAGCAGTTCCACTGGACAGGGAAAACTGTTTTTT. As protein: CASSSTGQGKLFF.

The chain couples TRBV30 to TRBJ2-5; D is unclear. The CDR3 sequence is 10 residues long. Germline CDR1 GTSNPN, CDR2 SVGIG (reference sequence). V lost 5 bases, J lost 2 bases, and 3 bases lay in between. The CDR3 DNA sequence: TGTGCCTGGGCACAAGAGACCCAGTACTTC. This codes for CAWAQETQYF. Full variable domain (remainder filled in from reference TRBV30 and TRBJ2-5): SQTIHQWPATLVQPVGSPLSLECTVEGTSNPNLYWYRQAAGRGLQLLFYSVGIGQISSEVPQNLSASRPQDRQFILSSKKLLLSDSGFYLCAWAQETQYFGPGTRLLVL.

In this sample, this clone turned up once. The chain links TRBV6-6 to TRBJ2-2, with D uncertain. The CDR3 is 15 amino acids. V was shortened by 2 bases and J by 4 bases, with 11 bases between the two germline ends. Germline CDR1 and CDR2: MNHNY and SVGAGI (reference sequence). Here the CDR3 DNA reads TGTGCCAGCAGTTACGCGGTTCCGGGCACCGGGGAGCTGTTTTTT. Residues: CASSYAVPGTGELFF.

The chain recombines TRBV9 with TRBJ1-2, with 7 positions matching TRBD1. CDR3 length: 17 residues. Germline V gene data show CDR1 as SGDLS and CDR2 as YYNGEE. V lost 3 bases, J lost 6 bases, and 17 bases stayed unmatched. In nucleotides, the CDR3 is TGTGCCAGCAGCGCACAACCCGACAGGGTTGGTATGGATGGCTACACCTTC. Its translation is CASSAQPDRVGMDGYTF.

The V gene is TRBV5-6, the J gene TRBJ2-7; 7 bases fit TRBD2. The CDR3 is 15 residues long. Germline V lookup: CDR1 SGHDT, CDR2 YYEEEE. The junction had 6 bases not matched to a gene; V was cut back by 0 bases and J by 3 bases. CDR3 amino acids: CASSLGFRGVYEQYF. For the CDR3, the DNA is TGTGCCAGCAGCTTGGGCTTCCGGGGGGTCTACGAGCAGTACTTC.

The CDR3 DNA is TGTGCCAGCAACAGACAGGTCGAAAAACTGTTTTTT. This gives the protein CASNRQVEKLFF. The chain recombines TRBV2 with TRBJ1-4, with a possible D match to TRBD1 (6 bases). V gave up 7 bases and J gave up 8 bases, with 11 bases separating them. Germline CDR1 reads SNHLY; CDR2 reads FYNNEI. The CDR3 is made up of 12 amino acids.

The V gene is TRBV3-1 (or the pseudogene TRBV3-2), the J gene TRBJ2-2; 7 nucleotides match TRBD2. Germline loops: CDR1 LGHDT, CDR2 YNNKEL (reference sequence). The V segment lost 4 bases and the J segment 3 bases; nucleotides outside the gene matches: 5. This CDR3 comprises 15 residues. The DNA of the CDR3 is TGTGCCAGCAGCCTCGGGGGGACCTACACCGGGGAGCTGTTTTTT. This translates into CASSLGGTYTGELFF.

The chain links TRBV5-8 to TRBJ2-5, with D perhaps TRBD2 (6 bases). V was clipped by 4 bases and J by 1 base, with 11 bases between them. The CDR3 loop spans 14 amino acids. The V gene's germline CDR1 is SGHTS and CDR2 YDEGEE. CDR3 loop: CASSRGTRQETQYF. For the CDR3, the DNA is TGTGCCAGCAGCCGGGGGACCCGCCAAGAGACCCAGTACTTC.

The CDR3 region has the DNA TGTGCCAGCAGCCTAGGACAGCTGTATTCACCCCTCCACTTT. Its protein product is CASSLGQLYSPLHF. The V call is TRBV6-5, the J call TRBJ1-6, with a possible D match to TRBD1 (6 bases). Trimming took 6 bases from V and 8 from J, leaving 14 bases between them. The germline V gene encodes CDR1 MNHEY and CDR2 SVGAGI. The CDR3 length is 14 residues.

The rearrangement joins TRBV19 to TRBJ2-7, with 7 positions matching TRBD2. Trimming took 9 bases from V and 5 from J; bases not matched to a gene: 7. Germline CDR1 is LNHDA and CDR2 is SQIVND (reference sequence). CDR3 length: 12 amino acids. In nucleotides, the CDR3 is TGTGCCAGCGGGGAGGGGTTGGACGAGCAGTACTTC. Its protein product is CASGEGLDEQYF.

The chain combines TRBV7-8 with TRBJ2-3, with TRBD2 matching 7 bases. CDR3 size: 15 residues. Germline values: CDR1 SGHVS, CDR2 FQNEAQ. V dropped 3 bases and J dropped 2; count of bases not matched to a gene: 5. This CDR3 reads CASSFGGSSTDTQYF. The CDR3 bases are TGTGCCAGCAGCTTCGGCGGGAGCTCCACAGATACGCAGTATTTT.

This clone was counted only a few times. V gene TRBV6-2 or TRBV6-3 combines with J gene TRBJ1-2; 9 bases line up with TRBD1. V was pared by 2 bases and J by 4 bases, with 8 bases of the junction left unmatched. CDR3 length: 16 amino acids. Germline CDR1 is MNHEY and CDR2 is SVGEGT. The CDR3: CASSYAGTGSIYGYTF. The DNA of the CDR3 is TGTGCCAGCAGTTACGCGGGGACAGGGTCCATCTATGGCTACACCTTC.

V is TRBV5-1 and J is TRBJ2-3; 9 bases agree with TRBD1. The germline gives CDR1 SGHRS, CDR2 YFSETQ. V gave up 6 bases and J gave up 3 bases; unmatched junction bases: 5. The CDR3 runs to 14 residues. In nucleotides, the CDR3 is TGCGCCAGCAATGGGGGACAGGGTACAGATACGCAGTATTTT. Translating gives CASNGGQGTDTQYF.

CDR3 protein: CATSPGKGGAIIEQYF. Here the CDR3 DNA reads TGTGCCACCAGCCCAGGAAAGGGCGGGGCCATTATAGAGCAGTACTTC. The chain joins TRBV15 to TRBJ2-7, with D tentatively TRBD2 (6 bases). Germline V gene lookup returns CDR1 LNHNV and CDR2 YYDKDF (reference sequence). V dropped 5 bases and J dropped 7 bases, with 24 bases sitting between them. CDR3 size: 16 residues.

The V and J genes are TRBV5-1 and TRBJ2-3; the match to TRBD2 covers 11 bases. CDR3 size: 18 residues. With V trimmed by 1 base and J by 3 bases, 10 bases remained unmatched. Germline CDR1 is SGHRS and CDR2 is YFSETQ. The CDR3 spells CASSLTSGGFGLTDTQYF. As DNA, the CDR3 is TGCGCCAGCAGCTTGACTAGCGGGGGTTTCGGGTTAACAGATACGCAGTATTTT.

This clone has a single count. This sequence joins TRBV19 and TRBJ1-4, with D perhaps matching TRBD1 (5 bases). Looked up from germline, CDR1 is LNHDA and CDR2 is SQIVND (reference sequence). This CDR3 comprises 15 residues. V shed 4 bases and J shed 2 bases, with 11 bases lying between them. The CDR3 sequence is CASSNQGATNEKLFF. DNA of the CDR3: TGTGCCAGTAGTAACCAGGGTGCCACTAATGAAAAACTGTTTTTT.

The chain is built from TRBV7-2 and TRBJ2-5, with 9 bases identical to TRBD1. The CDR3 runs 17 residues. Germline CDR1 reads SGHTA; CDR2 reads FQGNSA. The V segment lost 1 base and the J segment 5 bases; nucleotides outside the gene matches: 11. The CDR3 sequence: CASSLGLGQGRMETQYF. In nucleotides, the CDR3 is TGTGCCAGCAGCTTAGGTCTGGGACAGGGTAGAATGGAGACCCAGTACTTC.

The V and J genes are TRBV5-6 and TRBJ1-2, with 12 bases matching TRBD1. Germline V gene lookup returns CDR1 SGHDT and CDR2 YYEEEE. The CDR3 totals 16 residues. With V trimmed by 2 bases and J by 8 bases, 10 bases remained unmatched. This CDR3 is CASSLGTGGAFFGYTF. The CDR3 DNA sequence: TGTGCCAGCAGCTTAGGGACAGGGGGCGCTTTCTTCGGCTACACCTTC.

The V call is TRBV2, the J call TRBJ2-7, with 14 positions matching TRBD2. The CDR3 covers 17 residues. V lost 3 bases to trimming and J lost 4 bases; unmatched junction nucleotides: 8. Germline V lookup: CDR1 SNHLY, CDR2 FYNNEI. In DNA form, the CDR3 reads TGTGCCAGCAGTGACCCCCTGGGACTAGCGGGAGCATACGAGCAGTACTTC. Translation gives CASSDPLGLAGAYEQYF. The full variable domain, rest sourced from reference TRBV2 and TRBJ2-7, is EPEVTQTPSHQVTQMGQEVILRCVPISNHLYFYWYRQILGQKVEFLVSFYNNEISEKSEIFDDQFSVERPDGSNFTLKIRSTKLEDSAMYFCASSDPLGLAGAYEQYFGPGTRLTVT.

The chain links TRBV6-2 or TRBV6-3 to TRBJ1-1; 8 positions match TRBD1. With V trimmed by 2 bases and J by 2 bases, 10 bases remained unmatched. Germline CDR1 reads MNHEY; CDR2 reads SVGEGT. CDR3 length: 17 residues. The CDR3 here is CASSYERGQGLNTEAFF. The CDR3 DNA reads TGTGCCAGCAGTTACGAAAGAGGACAGGGCCTTAACACTGAAGCTTTCTTT.